Included here is one T cell receptor beta chain sequence, with context. Its antigen is still unknown. No base quality values were provided; no much bigger clone lies one nucleotide off. Deletion took 6 bases off V and 4 bases off J, with a span of 12 bases between the germline ends. The germline V gene supplies CDR1 SQVTM and CDR2 ANQGSEA. From the cysteine up to the phenylalanine, the CDR3 has a length of 12 residues. Only CDR3 DNA remains: 36 bases, in frame from the first base. TCR beta CDR3 regions were amplified from RNA transcripts. For the first round of RT-PCR on the TCR CDR3, the HTBI primer set was used together with the Qiagen OneStep RT-PCR kit. The libraries were constructed in a second round of multiplex PCR and then size-selected and purified. Paired-end sequencing of the libraries was performed with 100 bp reads on an Illumina HiSeq2000. Per the source publication's procedure: SOAPnuke was used to process the raw data, removing reads that contained adapters or uncalled bases, had a mean Phred below 15, or lacked an exact match to the constant primer or identifier. COPE v1.2.5 was used to merge high-quality paired reads, and clonotypes were defined as unique nucleotide sequences. Clonotypes were aligned to IMGT TRBV, TRBD and TRBJ reference segments using MiTCR v1.1. The analysis included only V-J combinations with a frequency above 0.0001, which together covered more than 98% of the repertoires. The TCS score was defined as the ratio of F50 (clonal expansion) to E x V (chaos), calculated using BLOSUM62-based TCRdist between CDR3 peptides within each V-J. Welch's t-statistics and random forest reduced fewer than 550 V-J features to some 14, which were used in a naive Bayes classifier (R e1071). TCRdb cleaned the public reads at Q25 with fastp, built clones with MiXCR and kept in-frame beta chains. Here each entry gathers all rows of one CDR3 protein and keeps the most common genes and DNA. TCRdb, rather than the study authors, made the V and J calls. Present in this sample are approximately 610,000 distinct CDR3 sequences, over 15% of which were seen just once. The ten top clones hold approximately 18% of the sample.

Graves' hyperthyroidism was defined as stable when no progression to ophthalmopathy occurred over 18 months of follow-up. Hyperthyroidism patients were aged 18 to 65 years and newly diagnosed, with disease duration of less than 2 months. Exclusion was applied to patients with uncontrolled infections, other autoimmune diseases, pregnancy or lactation. Clinical symptoms, serum thyroxine and TRAb, thyroid ultrasound, and orbital computed tomography formed the basis for the diagnoses. PBMCs were isolated from 10 ml of fresh peripheral blood by Ficoll-Paque density gradient centrifugation. Total RNA was extracted with Trizol reagent, and quality was checked on an Agilent 2100 Bioanalyzer. This entry comes from a study of T cells in Graves' hyperthyroidism and ophthalmopathy (dated by TCRdb to about 2019). About the investigation overall: Peripheral blood samples were taken at the time of initial diagnosis, prior to any treatment. Following sampling, methimazole starting at 30 mg daily was given to hyperthyroidism patients, and high-dose intravenous methylprednisolone was given to ophthalmopathy patients. According to the paper, TCR Vbeta CDR3 sequencing was carried out on roughly 130 peripheral blood samples, which came from 40 to 45 ophthalmopathy, around 74 hyperthyroidism and about 17 progressor patients. TCR V-J signatures able to tell the groups apart were searched for in a discovery cohort of 100 patients, of whom about 40 had Graves' ophthalmopathy and roughly 57 had stable Graves' hyperthyroidism. The 75 to 100 discovery patients were randomly divided into training and test sets at a 7:3 ratio. In addition, the study compared T-cell repertoires in thyroid tissue and in blood from several Graves' hyperthyroidism patients. Prospective prediction of ophthalmopathy was tested in an independent validation cohort of approximately 19 hyperthyroidism patients and some 17 patients who later progressed to ophthalmopathy.

Broad study findings and their caveats: A 13 V-J signature model separated ophthalmopathy from stable hyperthyroidism, with 87.88% sensitivity and about 81% specificity in cross-validation and 80%/75% in testing. Most expanded thyroid clonotypes (frequency above 0.001) were also found in blood, which suggests that blood repertoires may mirror thyroid immune responses. No statistical method was used to fix the sample size in advance, and group allocation was not hidden from the investigators. During validation, the model predicted progression to ophthalmopathy a median of approximately 6 months ahead of onset, with more than 55% sensitivity and less than 85% specificity.

The chain couples TRBV29-1 to TRBJ1-2; TRBD1 could be the D gene, as 5 bases match. This sequence was found in a woman younger than 30 with Graves' hyperthyroidism. The sequenced sample was blood. The CDR3 amino acid sequence is: CSVLRGPYGYTF. The nucleotides are TGCAGCGTCCTAAGGGGTCCCTATGGCTACACCTTC.